This T cell receptor (beta chain) was identified in a study of T cells after yellow fever vaccination. On the study more broadly: Where fractions had low cell numbers, libraries were prepared from them with the SMART-Seq v4 Ultra Low Input RNA kit.

UMIs were added to TCR cDNA along with a universal primer site when it was made by 5'RACE template switching. One entry per CDR3 protein, called by TCRdb with MiXCR from the 5' RACE reads. The sample lists approximately 550,000 distinct CDR3 sequences, 15% to 20% seen once, with 13% to 15% in the top ten. With V trimmed by 1 base and J by 4 bases, 7 bases remained unmatched. The CDR3 contains 15 residues. The input for sequencing was PBMCs, taken 15 days after the yellow fever booster vaccination. The sequence was collected from a man younger than 40 who received the YFV17D yellow fever vaccine. The chain couples TRBV12-3 or TRBV12-4 to TRBJ2-7, with 7 bases aligning to TRBD2. The CDR3 sequence is CASSLGGSRAYEQYF. CDR3 nucleotides: TGTGCCAGCAGTTTAGGCGGGAGCCGCGCTTACGAGCAGTACTTC.